This T cell receptor beta chain comes out of a study of cytomegalovirus exposure and HLA in healthy donors. The PCR had 60 Vbeta and 13 Jbeta primers. Assay: immunoSEQ multiplex PCR; the TCRdb copy retains only in-frame clones and omits some. This table has about 99,000 clones, approximately 79% appearing once. The germline gives CDR1 ENHRY, CDR2 SYGVKD. V was clipped by 2 bases and J by 2 bases; unmatched bases: 10. CDR3 length: 18 amino acids. The clonotype comes from a man aged 55 to 70 in good health and CMV-seropositive. The specimen sequenced was PBMCs. The V gene is TRBV10-3, the J gene TRBJ2-3; 10 positions match TRBD2. The CDR3 sequence is CAISEGPFLAGVTDTQYF. Written as DNA, the CDR3 is TGTGCCATCAGTGAGGGGCCGTTTCTAGCGGGGGTCACAGATACGCAGTATTTT.